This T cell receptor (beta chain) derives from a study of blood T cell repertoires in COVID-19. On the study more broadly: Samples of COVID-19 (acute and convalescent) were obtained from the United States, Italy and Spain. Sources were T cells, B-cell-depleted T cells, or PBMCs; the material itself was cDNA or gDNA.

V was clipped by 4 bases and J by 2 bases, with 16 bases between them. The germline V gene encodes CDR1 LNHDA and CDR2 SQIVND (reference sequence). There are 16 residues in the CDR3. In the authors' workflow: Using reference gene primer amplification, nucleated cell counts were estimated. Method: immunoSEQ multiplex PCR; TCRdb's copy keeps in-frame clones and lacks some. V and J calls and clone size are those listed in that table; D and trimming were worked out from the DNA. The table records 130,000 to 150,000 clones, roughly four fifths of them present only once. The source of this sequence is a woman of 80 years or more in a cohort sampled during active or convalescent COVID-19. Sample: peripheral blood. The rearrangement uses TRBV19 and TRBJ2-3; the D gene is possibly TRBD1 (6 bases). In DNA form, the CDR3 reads TGTGCCAGTAGTAGACGACGGGACACCTTCACAGATACGCAGTATTTT. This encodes CASSRRRDTFTDTQYF.